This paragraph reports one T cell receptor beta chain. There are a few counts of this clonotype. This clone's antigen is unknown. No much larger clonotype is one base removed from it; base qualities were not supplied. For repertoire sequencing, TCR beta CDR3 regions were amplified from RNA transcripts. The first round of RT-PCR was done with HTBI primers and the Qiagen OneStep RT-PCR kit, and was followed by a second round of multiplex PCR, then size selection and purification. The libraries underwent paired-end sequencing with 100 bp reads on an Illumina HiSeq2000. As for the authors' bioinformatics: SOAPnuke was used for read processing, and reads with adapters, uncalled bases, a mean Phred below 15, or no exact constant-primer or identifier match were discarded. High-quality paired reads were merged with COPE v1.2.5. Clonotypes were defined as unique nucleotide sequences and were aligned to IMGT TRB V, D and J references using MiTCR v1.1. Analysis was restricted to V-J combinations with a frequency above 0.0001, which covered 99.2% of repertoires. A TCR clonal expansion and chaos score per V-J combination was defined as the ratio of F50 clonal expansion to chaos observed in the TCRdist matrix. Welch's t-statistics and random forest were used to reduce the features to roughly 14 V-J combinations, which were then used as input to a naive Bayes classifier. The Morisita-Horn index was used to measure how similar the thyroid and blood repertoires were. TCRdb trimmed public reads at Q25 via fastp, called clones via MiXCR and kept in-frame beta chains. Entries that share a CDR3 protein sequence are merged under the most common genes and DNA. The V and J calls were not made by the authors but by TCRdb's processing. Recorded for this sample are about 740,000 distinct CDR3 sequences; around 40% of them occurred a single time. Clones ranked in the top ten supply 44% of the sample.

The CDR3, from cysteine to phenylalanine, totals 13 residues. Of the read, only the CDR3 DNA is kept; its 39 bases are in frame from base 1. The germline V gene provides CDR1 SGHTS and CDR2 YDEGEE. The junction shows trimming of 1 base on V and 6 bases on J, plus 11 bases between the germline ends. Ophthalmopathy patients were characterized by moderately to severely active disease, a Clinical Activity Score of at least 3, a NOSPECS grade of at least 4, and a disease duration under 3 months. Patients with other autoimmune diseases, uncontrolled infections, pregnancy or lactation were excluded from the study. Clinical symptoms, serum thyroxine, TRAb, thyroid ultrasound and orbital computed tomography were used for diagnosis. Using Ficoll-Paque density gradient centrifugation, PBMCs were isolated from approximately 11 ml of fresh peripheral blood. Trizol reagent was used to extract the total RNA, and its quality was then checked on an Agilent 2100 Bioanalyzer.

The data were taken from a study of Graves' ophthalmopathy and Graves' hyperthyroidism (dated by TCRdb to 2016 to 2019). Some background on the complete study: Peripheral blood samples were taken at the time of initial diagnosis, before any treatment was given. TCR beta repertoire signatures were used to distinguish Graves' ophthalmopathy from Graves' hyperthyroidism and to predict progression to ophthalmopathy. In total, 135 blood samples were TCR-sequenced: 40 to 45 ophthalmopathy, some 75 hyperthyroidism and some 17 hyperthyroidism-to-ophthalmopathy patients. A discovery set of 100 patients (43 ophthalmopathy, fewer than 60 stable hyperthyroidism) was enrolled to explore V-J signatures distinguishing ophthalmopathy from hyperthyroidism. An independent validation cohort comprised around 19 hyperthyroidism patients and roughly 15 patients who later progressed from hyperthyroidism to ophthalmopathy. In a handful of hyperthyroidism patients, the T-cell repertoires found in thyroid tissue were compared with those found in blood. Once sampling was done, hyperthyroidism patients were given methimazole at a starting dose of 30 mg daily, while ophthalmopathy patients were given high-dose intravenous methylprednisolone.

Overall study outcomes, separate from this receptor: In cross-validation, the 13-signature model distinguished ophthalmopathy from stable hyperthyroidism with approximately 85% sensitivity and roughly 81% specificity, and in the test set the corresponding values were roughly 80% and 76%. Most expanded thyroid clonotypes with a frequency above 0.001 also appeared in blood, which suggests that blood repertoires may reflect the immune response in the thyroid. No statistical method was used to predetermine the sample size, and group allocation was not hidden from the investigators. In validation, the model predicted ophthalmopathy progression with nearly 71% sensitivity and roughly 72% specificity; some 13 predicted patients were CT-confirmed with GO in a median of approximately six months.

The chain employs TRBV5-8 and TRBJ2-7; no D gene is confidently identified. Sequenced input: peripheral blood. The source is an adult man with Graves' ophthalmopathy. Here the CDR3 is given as CASSLMMVSEQYF. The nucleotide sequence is TGTGCCAGCAGCTTGATGATGGTATCCGAGCAGTACTTC.